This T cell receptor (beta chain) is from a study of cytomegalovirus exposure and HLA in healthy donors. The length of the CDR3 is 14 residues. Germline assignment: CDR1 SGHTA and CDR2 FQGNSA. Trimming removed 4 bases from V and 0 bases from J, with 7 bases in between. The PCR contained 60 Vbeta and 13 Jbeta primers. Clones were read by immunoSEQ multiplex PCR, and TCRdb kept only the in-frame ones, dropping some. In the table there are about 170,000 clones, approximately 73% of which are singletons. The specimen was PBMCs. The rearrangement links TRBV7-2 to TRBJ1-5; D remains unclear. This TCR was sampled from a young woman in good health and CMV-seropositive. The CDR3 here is CASSSSFSNQPQHF. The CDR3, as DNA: TGTGCCAGCAGCTCCTCTTTTAGCAATCAGCCCCAGCATTTT. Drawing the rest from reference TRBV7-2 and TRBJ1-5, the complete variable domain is GAGVSQSPSNKVTEKGKDVELRCDPISGHTALYWYRQSLGQGLEFLIYFQGNSAPDKSGLPSDRFSAERTGGSVSTLTIQRTQQEDSAVYLCASSSSFSNQPQHFGDGTRLSIL.